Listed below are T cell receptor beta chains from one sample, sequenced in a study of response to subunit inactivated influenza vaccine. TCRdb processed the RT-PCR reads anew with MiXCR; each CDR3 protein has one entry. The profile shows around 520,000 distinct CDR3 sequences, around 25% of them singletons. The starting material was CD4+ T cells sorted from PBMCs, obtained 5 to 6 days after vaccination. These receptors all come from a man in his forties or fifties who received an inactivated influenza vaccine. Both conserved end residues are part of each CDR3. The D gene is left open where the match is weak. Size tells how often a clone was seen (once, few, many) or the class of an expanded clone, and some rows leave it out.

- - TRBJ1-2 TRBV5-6 TGTGCCAGCAGCCCCGGGGGGGTCTCCTATGGCTACACCTTC CASSPGGVSYGYTF
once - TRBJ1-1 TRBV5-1 TGCGCCAGCAGCCTTGCGTCCGGGCCAATGACTGAAGCTTTCTTT CASSLASGPMTEAFF
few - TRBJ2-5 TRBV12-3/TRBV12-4 TGTGCCAGCAACTTGGCGCTGGGGGAGACCCAGTACTTC CASNLALGETQYF
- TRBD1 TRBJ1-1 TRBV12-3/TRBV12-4 TGTGCCAGCAGTTCAACCGGACAGGGTATCACTGAAGCTTTCTTT CASSSTGQGITEAFF
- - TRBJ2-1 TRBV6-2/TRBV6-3 TGTGCCAGCACCCAGGCGGGCGCGGTTCGACAGTTCTTC CASTQAGAVRQFF
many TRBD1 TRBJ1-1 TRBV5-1 TGCGCCAGCAGAGGACAGGAAGGCACTGAAGCTTTCTTT CASRGQEGTEAFF
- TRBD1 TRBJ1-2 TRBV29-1 TGCAGCGTAATACAGGGGGCGAGTGGCTACACCTTC CSVIQGASGYTF
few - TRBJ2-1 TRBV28 TGTGCCAGCACCGCCGGGGGGCATGGGTTCTGGAATGAGCAGTTCTTC CASTAGGHGFWNEQFF
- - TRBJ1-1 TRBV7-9 TGTGCCAGCAGCTTGGCAGGCCTTCACACTGAAGCTTTCTTT CASSLAGLHTEAFF
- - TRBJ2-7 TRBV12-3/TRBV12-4 TGTGCAAGCAGCTGGATTACACCGGGACGGGGGCGGATCGAGCAGTACTTC CASSWITPGRGRIEQYF
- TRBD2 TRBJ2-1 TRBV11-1 TGTGCCAGCAGCTTAGCCCGGACTAGCGGGAGATGGGTCGGTAATGAGCAGTTCTTC CASSLARTSGRWVGNEQFF
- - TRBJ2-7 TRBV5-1 TGCGCCAGCAGCCCCGTACAAAACGGGCCCTACGAGCAGTACTTC CASSPVQNGPYEQYF
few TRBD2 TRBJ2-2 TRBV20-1 TGCAGTGCTCGGGGACTAGCGGGAGCCGGGGAGCTGTTTTTT CSARGLAGAGELFF
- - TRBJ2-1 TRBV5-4 TGTGCCAGCAGCTCCCGTGATGGGAATGAGCAGTTCTTC CASSSRDGNEQFF
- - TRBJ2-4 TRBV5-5 TGTGCCAGCAGCTCGGAACAGGGAGTAGCCAAAAACATTCAGTACTTC CASSSEQGVAKNIQYF
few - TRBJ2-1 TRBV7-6 TGTGCCAGCAGCTTAGCGCCCCTAGGCGGGTCAGGCCGTCAAAATGAGCAGTTCTTC CASSLAPLGGSGRQNEQFF
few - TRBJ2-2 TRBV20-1 TGCAGTGCTGTACTCACTACCGGGGAGCTGTTTTTT CSAVLTTGELFF
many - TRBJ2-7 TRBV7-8 TGTGCCAGCAGCTCCGAAGCGGGACAGTCCTACGAGCAGTACTTC CASSSEAGQSYEQYF
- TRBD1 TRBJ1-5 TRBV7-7 TGTGCCAGCAGCTACATCGGGACAGGGAGCAATCAGCCCCAGCATTTT CASSYIGTGSNQPQHF
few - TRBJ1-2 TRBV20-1 TGCAGTGCTAGAGATGACGGCGGACAGAAGTATGGCTACACCTTC CSARDDGGQKYGYTF